These 25 T cell receptor beta chains share one sample of origin, sequenced in a study of T cell changes during pregnancy in multiple sclerosis. The assay was immunoSEQ multiplex PCR, and TCRdb's table has in-frame clones only and misses some. The sample has 40,000 to 50,000 clones, around 94% seen once; the top ten hold 0.4% to 0.6%. The sequences come from CD4+ T cells from peripheral blood mononuclear cells, collected in the first trimester of pregnancy. The receptor set was obtained from a female donor with multiple sclerosis, enrolled in a pregnancy study.

This chain uses TRBV9 with TRBJ1-1, with 10 bases matching TRBD1. The V segment lost 4 bases and the J segment 2 bases; nucleotides outside the gene matches: 8. The V gene's germline CDR1 is SGDLS and CDR2 YYNGEE. The CDR3 length is 16 residues. CDR3 sequence (DNA): TGTGCCAGCAGCCCGGGGACAGGGGTTATTAACACTGAAGCTTTCTTT. It codes for CASSPGTGVINTEAFF. The variable domain in full, with the rest retrieved from reference TRBV9 and TRBJ1-1, is DSGVTQTPKHLITATGQRVTLRCSPRSGDLSVYWYQQSLDQGLQFLIQYYNGEERAKGNILERFSAQQFPDLHSELNLSSLELGDSALYFCASSPGTGVINTEAFFGQGTRLTVV.

The chain recombines TRBV5-1 with TRBJ2-3; D is possibly TRBD2 (6 bases). V lost 10 bases, J lost 3 bases, and 15 bases lay in between. CDR3 length: 13 residues. Germline V lookup: CDR1 SGHRS, CDR2 YFSETQ. The CDR3 reads CAAGLAQTDTQYF. The CDR3 DNA reads TGCGCCGCCGGGCTAGCGCAAACAGATACGCAGTATTTT.

The V gene is TRBV2, the J gene TRBJ1-2; D remains ambiguous. The germline gives CDR1 SNHLY, CDR2 FYNNEI. V was cut by 4 bases and J by 0 bases, with 3 bases left in between. This CDR3 contains 12 residues. The CDR3 sequence: CASSGANYGYTF. The CDR3, as DNA: TGTGCCAGCAGTGGAGCTAACTATGGCTACACCTTC.

CDR3 nucleotide sequence: TGCAGCCGGGTGGGGACAGGCCCGGGGGACGAGCAGTACTTC. It encodes CSRVGTGPGDEQYF. The V and J genes are TRBV29-1 and TRBJ2-7, with 8 bases that match TRBD1. After removal of 8 bases from V and 5 bases from J, the junction contained 14 bases not matched to a gene. This CDR3 has 14 amino acids. The germline V gene encodes CDR1 SQVTM and CDR2 ANQGSEA.

The rearrangement links TRBV28 to TRBJ1-1, with D possibly matching TRBD1 (5 bases). The V end was cut by 2 bases, the J end by 0 bases, with 7 bases between. The CDR3 contains 14 residues. Germline-derived CDR1 and CDR2 are MDHEN and SYDVKM. CDR3 in DNA: TGTGCCAGCAGTTTACGGGGGATGAACACTGAAGCTTTCTTT. Its protein product is CASSLRGMNTEAFF.

The genes are TRBV9 and TRBJ2-7; TRBD2 matches 13 bases. This CDR3 region has 16 residues. CDR1 and CDR2 (germline): SGDLS, YYNGEE. V was pared by 4 bases and J by 3 bases, with 7 bases of the junction left unmatched. The CDR3 sequence is CASSPRTSGGLYEQYF. In DNA, the CDR3 is TGTGCCAGCAGCCCCCGGACTAGCGGGGGTCTCTACGAGCAGTACTTC.

The rearrangement uses TRBV7-6 and TRBJ2-2; 7 bases map to TRBD2. CDR1 SGHVS and CDR2 FNYEAQ come from the germline V gene. V lost 4 bases to trimming and J lost 0 bases; unmatched junction nucleotides: 2. CDR3 length equals 15 residues. For the CDR3, the DNA is TGTGCCAGCAGCTCCGGGACTACGAACACCGGGGAGCTGTTTTTT. Amino acid sequence: CASSSGTTNTGELFF.

This clone occurred once. V and J are TRBV11-1 and TRBJ2-7; TRBD1 agrees at 9 bases. Losses at the gene ends were 6 bases for V and 2 bases for J; bases not matched to a gene: 8. The germline gives CDR1 SGHAT, CDR2 FQDESV (reference sequence). This CDR3 is built from 15 residues. This CDR3 is CASSSTGGGTYEQYF. CDR3 in DNA: TGTGCCAGCAGTTCTACAGGGGGCGGGACCTACGAGCAGTACTTC.

The sample holds a few counts of this clone. The V and J genes are TRBV19 and TRBJ2-2, with 8 positions matching TRBD1. The germline gives CDR1 LNHDA, CDR2 SQIVND (reference sequence). V trimming: 7 bases; J trimming: 5 bases; junction bases outside the gene matches: 12. This CDR3 is 16 amino acids long. In nucleotides, the CDR3 is TGTGCCAGTACCACCCAGGGGGCAGGGTTTACCGGGGAGCTGTTTTTT. It specifies CASTTQGAGFTGELFF.

The sample holds one count of this clone. CDR3 amino acids: CASSATGANQPQHF. The CDR3 region has the DNA TGTGCCAGCAGCGCAACAGGGGCCAATCAGCCCCAGCATTTT. This chain links TRBV7-9 with TRBJ1-5; 7 bases line up with TRBD1. The trim removed 5 bases at V and 3 bases at J, leaving 4 bases unmatched. Germline V gives CDR1 SEHNR, CDR2 FQNEAQ (reference sequence). The CDR3 covers 14 residues.

The chain employs TRBV4-2 and TRBJ2-7; possible D gene TRBD2, 5 bases. The germline V gene has CDR1 LGHNA and CDR2 YNFKEQ. The length of the CDR3 is 15 residues. V lost 1 base, J lost 4 bases, and 14 bases lay in between. CDR3 nucleotide sequence: TGTGCCAGCAGCCAAGTACCGGGGAGTCAATACGAGCAGTACTTC. Translation gives CASSQVPGSQYEQYF.

V and J are TRBV4-1 and TRBJ1-3; D is perhaps TRBD1 (5 bases). Germline loops: CDR1 MGHRA, CDR2 YSYEKL. The V gene lost 1 base and the J gene lost 4 bases, with 14 bases spanning the gap. This CDR3 is 16 amino acids long. The CDR3, as DNA: TGCGCCAGCAGCCAAGTCGGAGGGGCCCTGGGAAACACCATATATTTT. Residues: CASSQVGGALGNTIYF.

The chain recombines TRBV18 with TRBJ1-4, with 8 positions matching TRBD1. Per the germline V gene, CDR1 is KGHSH and CDR2 is LQKENI. This CDR3 contains 16 residues. The V gene end was trimmed by 3 bases and the J gene end by 3 bases; junction bases not matched to a gene: 6. The CDR3 loop reads CASSPTPGQANEKLFF. Here the CDR3 DNA reads TGTGCCAGCTCACCGACCCCGGGACAGGCTAATGAAAAACTGTTTTTT.

The chain uses TRBV7-9 and TRBJ1-3, with 8 nucleotides matching TRBD1. The V segment lost 3 bases and the J segment 7 bases; nucleotides outside the gene matches: 17. The length of the CDR3 is 18 residues. In germline, CDR1 is SEHNR, CDR2 FQNEAQ (reference sequence). The CDR3 loop is CASSFTGGLGHPGNTIYF. Here the CDR3 DNA reads TGTGCCAGCAGCTTCACAGGGGGTCTGGGACACCCCGGGAACACCATATATTTT.

The chain uses TRBV5-1 and TRBJ2-7; tentatively, D is TRBD1 (5 bases). The CDR3 totals 14 residues. Trimming pared 4 bases from V and 5 bases from J, leaving 16 bases between. Germline V gene data show CDR1 as SGHRS and CDR2 as YFSETQ. Written as DNA, the CDR3 is TGCGCCAGCAGCCGGGTCCCGGCAGGGCACGAGCAGTACTTC. Translation gives CASSRVPAGHEQYF.

The J gene is TRBJ2-5, the V gene TRBV6-1; unclear D gene. V was trimmed by 11 bases and J by 9 bases, leaving 19 bases between them. Per the germline V gene, CDR1 is MNHNS and CDR2 is SASEGT. This CDR3 region has 12 residues. CDR3 DNA: TGTGCCTCAAGGCCCGTGCGCGCGGCCCAGTACTTC. Amino acid sequence: CASRPVRAAQYF.

On this clone: Sequence at one end of the junction differs from germline and may be a read error. The rearrangement uses TRBV7-7 and TRBJ1-1; D unresolved. The CDR3 has 13 residues. Germline V gene lookup returns CDR1 SSHAT and CDR2 FNYEAQ (reference sequence). The CDR3 DNA sequence: TGTGCTAGCAGCTTTTCTCGGTTCACTGAAGCTTTCTTT. Protein product: CASSFSRFTEAFF.

The chain carries TRBV29-1 and TRBJ1-1; possible D gene TRBD1, 5 bases. The CDR3 covers 14 residues. The ends were cut back, 1 base at V and 6 bases at J, with 15 bases in the middle. The V gene's germline CDR1 is SQVTM and CDR2 ANQGSEA. The CDR3 DNA reads TGCAGCGTTGAAGGAACGGGGGGAGGTTCTGAAGCTTTCTTT. Amino acids: CSVEGTGGGSEAFF.

This clone was observed a handful of times. CDR3 region: CASSEGLAKNIQYF. The CDR3 DNA reads TGTGCCAGCAGCGAGGGACTAGCGAAAAACATTCAGTACTTC. V gene TRBV6-1 combines with J gene TRBJ2-4; 10 bases are a match to TRBD2. From germline, CDR1 is MNHNS and CDR2 SASEGT. This CDR3 region has 14 residues. J gave up 4 bases and V 6 bases, and 3 bases lay outside the gene matches.

The genes are TRBV7-9 and TRBJ2-7; D ambiguous. The V gene lost 11 bases and the J gene lost 5 bases, with 10 bases spanning the gap. Germline CDR1 is SEHNR and CDR2 is FQNEAQ (reference sequence). The CDR3 sequence is 10 residues long. For the CDR3, the DNA is TGTGCCGGCGGTCCGCACGAGCAGTACTTC. Residues: CAGGPHEQYF.

V and J are TRBV6-5 and TRBJ2-7, with D perhaps matching TRBD1 (6 bases). Germline CDR1 MNHEY, CDR2 SVGAGI. The V end was cut by 5 bases, the J end by 6 bases, with 17 bases between. This CDR3 contains 14 residues. The CDR3 is CASSPQGFRGEQYF. Here the CDR3 DNA reads TGTGCCAGCAGTCCACAGGGATTTCGGGGCGAGCAGTACTTC.

The chain is built from TRBV5-1 and TRBJ1-3, with 8 bases aligning to TRBD1. Per the germline V gene, CDR1 is SGHRS and CDR2 is YFSETQ. Trimming removed 2 bases from V and 4 bases from J; junction bases left unmatched: 2. There are 14 residues in the CDR3. The CDR3 spells CASSLGDRGNTIYF. The CDR3 coding sequence is TGCGCCAGCAGCTTAGGGGACAGGGGAAACACCATATATTTT.

The chain carries TRBV5-1 and TRBJ1-3; 12 bases align to TRBD1. The CDR3 consists of 19 residues. Per the germline V gene, CDR1 is SGHRS and CDR2 is YFSETQ. Trimming cost V 3 bases and J 3 bases; bases outside gene matches: 13. CDR3: CASSSLGQGARTRGNTIYF. The CDR3 coding sequence is TGCGCCAGCAGCTCGCTGGGACAGGGGGCGCGTACCCGTGGAAACACCATATATTTT.

The chain is built from TRBV7-8 and TRBJ2-7; 8 bases are shared with TRBD2. The CDR3 sequence is 14 residues long. Per germline, CDR1 SGHVS and CDR2 FQNEAQ. V shed 2 bases and J 4 bases; nucleotides not matched to a gene: 4. CDR3 region: CASSLLRGGYEQYF. The CDR3 bases are TGTGCCAGCAGCTTACTCCGGGGGGGGTACGAGCAGTACTTC.

The chain has TRBV29-1 and TRBJ1-1; perhaps TRBD1 as D (6 bases). V lost 4 bases and J 1 base, leaving 13 bases between the germline ends. Germline V CDR1 and CDR2: SQVTM, ANQGSEA. The CDR3 length is 14 residues. CDR3 region: CSVGLGAQNTEAFF. The CDR3 region has the DNA TGCAGCGTTGGTCTGGGGGCCCAGAACACTGAAGCTTTCTTT.